This T cell receptor beta chain was captured by sequencing in a study of blood T cell repertoires in COVID-19. Study-wide context: The study drew acute and convalescent COVID-19 samples from the United States, Italy and Spain.

In the original processing: Quantification of nucleated cells was approximated via reference gene primer amplification. Only in-frame clones appear in the TCRdb table, and some are missing; sequencing was by immunoSEQ multiplex PCR. The D gene and trimming were derived from the DNA, and the V and J assignments and clone size from that table. The sample yields 250,000 to 400,000 clones, about 85% seen once. From germline, CDR1 is KGHDR and CDR2 SFDVKD. Trimming pared 4 bases from V and 4 bases from J, leaving 4 bases between. This CDR3 is built from 11 residues. Clinical histories supplied by participants themselves formed the basis of cohort assignment. Individuals in the exposed group had encountered a COVID-19 case within 2 weeks preceding study entry.

Sequencing was carried out using PBMCs or T cells enriched from blood (not recorded which). The rearrangement joins TRBV24-1 to TRBJ2-7; D is unclear. The clonotype was recovered from a woman in her thirties who had been exposed to COVID-19. The CDR3 spells CATSERYEQYF. The CDR3 DNA reads as TGTGCCACCAGTGAGAGATACGAGCAGTACTTC.